This TCR beta chain comes out of a study of blood T cell repertoires in COVID-19. Study-wide background: Both acute and convalescent COVID-19 samples were obtained from the United States, Italy and Spain. The cDNA or gDNA used as material had been derived from T cells, B-cell-depleted T cells, or PBMCs.

This clone was seen a handful of times. Original processing notes: Amplification of reference gene primers provided the estimated nucleated cell counts. The method was immunoSEQ multiplex PCR; TCRdb's version includes in-frame clones alone and lacks a portion of them. V, J and clone size were drawn from that table, and D and trimming were deduced from the DNA. The repertoire holds 150,000 to 180,000 clones, with approximately 83% as singletons. The source material was peripheral blood. The source of this sequence is an older woman with acute or convalescent COVID-19.

The CDR3 region has the DNA TGTGCCAGCAGCCCCCGACAGGGGTATCAGTATGGCTACACCTTC. Residues: CASSPRQGYQYGYTF. This chain links TRBV7-8 with TRBJ1-2; TRBD1 aligns across 8 bases. The CDR3 is made up of 15 amino acids. Germline V gene data show CDR1 as SGHVS and CDR2 as FQNEAQ. V lost 5 bases, J lost 5 bases, and 10 bases stayed unmatched.